Presented here are 14 T cell receptor beta chains from one specimen sequenced in a study of cytomegalovirus exposure and HLA in healthy donors. Both 60 Vbeta primers and 13 Jbeta primers went into the PCR. Method: immunoSEQ multiplex PCR; TCRdb's copy keeps in-frame clones and lacks some. In the table there are fewer than 100,000 clones, 6% to 9% of which are singletons. The sequencing input was PBMCs. The receptors derive from a man aged 50 or older in good health and CMV-seronegative.

This clone has more than one count but fewer than ten. V and J are TRBV10-3 and TRBJ2-3, with D hard to call. The V end lost 6 bases, the J end lost 1 base, and 11 bases lay between the germline ends. The CDR3 has 14 residues. Germline V gene lookup returns CDR1 ENHRY and CDR2 SYGVKD. The CDR3 sequence is CAIRGGGGTDTQYF. The DNA of the CDR3 is TGTGCCATCAGAGGCGGTGGTGGCACAGATACGCAGTATTTT.

V gene TRBV18 combines with J gene TRBJ2-7; 9 bases align to TRBD2. Trimming at V came to 6 bases and at J to 0 bases, leaving 12 bases not matched to a gene. The CDR3 consists of 17 residues. CDR1 is KGHSH and CDR2 is LQKENI in the germline V gene. This CDR3 is CASSRGAGGHSSYEQYF. DNA of the CDR3: TGTGCCAGCTCCCGGGGAGCGGGGGGCCATAGCTCCTACGAGCAGTACTTC.

V is TRBV14 and J is TRBJ1-2; 12 bases match TRBD1. Germline V CDR1 and CDR2: SGHDN, FVKESK. J was trimmed by 5 bases and V by 3 bases; bases with no gene match: 7. CDR3 length: 16 residues. In DNA form, the CDR3 reads TGTGCCAGCAGCCACACCGGGACAGGGGGCCGATATGGCTACACCTTC. It yields the protein CASSHTGTGGRYGYTF. Together with reference TRBV14 and TRBJ1-2, the CDR3 gives the full variable domain: EAGVTQFPSHSVIEKGQTVTLRCDPISGHDNLYWYRRVMGKEIKFLLHFVKESKQDESGMPNNRFLAERTGGTYSTLKVQPAELEDSGVYFCASSHTGTGGRYGYTFGSGTRLTVV.

The V and J genes are TRBV28 and TRBJ2-3; TRBD2 aligns across 9 bases. J lost 3 bases, V lost 5 bases, and 9 bases had no gene match. The CDR3 totals 16 residues. CDR1 and CDR2 from the germline V gene are MDHEN and SYDVKM. The CDR3 here is CASSPSSSGRTDTQYF. CDR3 bases: TGTGCCAGCAGTCCCTCGAGCAGCGGGAGGACAGATACGCAGTATTTT.

CDR3 DNA sequence: TGTGCCAGCAGCACCAGCTTCTTCGGGGAGACCCAGTACTTC. This gives the protein CASSTSFFGETQYF. V usage is TRBV7-6 and J usage is TRBJ2-5; D uncertain. Germline CDR1 reads SGHVS; CDR2 reads FNYEAQ. This CDR3 is built from 14 residues. Trimming cost V 5 bases and J 5 bases, with 15 bases left between them.

This clone showed up just a few times. The chain couples TRBV11-2 to TRBJ2-7; 10 positions agree with TRBD2. The CDR3 extends over 15 amino acids. The V segment lost 5 bases and the J segment 7 bases; nucleotides outside the gene matches: 11. Germline CDR1 is SGHAT and CDR2 is FQNNGV. The CDR3 nucleotides are TGTGCCAGCAGCCAATTTAGCGGGGGGATCCGGGAGCAGTACTTC. Translating gives CASSQFSGGIREQYF.

V usage is TRBV6-5 and J usage is TRBJ2-1, with 8 bases that match TRBD1. The germline gives CDR1 MNHEY, CDR2 SVGAGI. The ends lost 6 bases at V and 10 bases at J; junction bases unmatched: 8. The length of the CDR3 is 13 residues. The CDR3 here is CASSYQGAGEQFF. CDR3 sequence (DNA): TGTGCCAGCAGCTACCAGGGGGCGGGGGAGCAGTTCTTC.

The rearrangement uses TRBV18 and TRBJ1-1, with 7 bases aligning to TRBD1. Germline trimming cut 1 base from V and 4 bases from J; bases unmatched to any gene: 15. The CDR3 sequence is 18 residues long. Germline V gene lookup returns CDR1 KGHSH and CDR2 LQKENI. This CDR3 is CASSPLVRQGPGGTEAFF. The CDR3 DNA is TGTGCCAGCTCACCACTTGTCCGACAGGGCCCTGGGGGCACTGAAGCTTTCTTT.

The chain recombines TRBV25-1 with TRBJ2-5, with a tentative D call TRBD1 (6 bases). Germline lookup yields CDR1 MGHDK and CDR2 SYGVNS. Trimming stripped 7 bases from V and 4 bases from J, with 13 bases between. The CDR3 extends over 13 amino acids. In DNA form, the CDR3 reads TGTGCCAGCATGATGCAGGGGCGAGAGACCCAGTACTTC. It is translated as CASMMQGRETQYF.

This clone occurred a few times. The chain employs TRBV28 and TRBJ1-6, with D maybe TRBD1 (6 bases). V gave up 2 bases and J gave up 6 bases, with 11 bases separating them. The CDR3 runs to 15 residues. Germline V lookup: CDR1 MDHEN, CDR2 SYDVKM. The CDR3 loop reads CASSLEGHLNSPLHF. CDR3 sequence (DNA): TGTGCCAGCAGTTTAGAGGGACACCTTAATTCACCCCTCCACTTT.

The chain carries TRBV28 and TRBJ2-2; no firm D call. CDR1 and CDR2 (germline): MDHEN, SYDVKM. The CDR3 sequence is 11 residues long. The ends were cut back, 4 bases at V and 7 bases at J, with 4 bases in the middle. The CDR3 DNA reads TGTGCCAGCAGTTATAACGGGGAGCTGTTTTTT. Amino acids: CASSYNGELFF. Combining the CDR3 with reference TRBV28 and TRBJ2-2 gives the whole variable domain DVKVTQSSRYLVKRTGEKVFLECVQDMDHENMFWYRQDPGLGLRLIYFSYDVKMKEKGDIPEGYSVSREKKERFSLILESASTNQTSMYLCASSYNGELFFGEGSRLTVL.

This clone showed up just a few times. The rearrangement uses TRBV5-4 and TRBJ2-7; 11 bases fit TRBD1. The CDR3 covers 14 residues. V lost 3 bases to trimming and J lost 4 bases; unmatched junction nucleotides: 3. Germline lookup yields CDR1 SGHNT and CDR2 YYREEE (reference sequence). The CDR3: CASSSGTGGYEQYF. CDR3 coding DNA: TGTGCCAGCAGCTCCGGGACAGGGGGATACGAGCAGTACTTC.

This clone was found a few times. V gene TRBV11-2 combines with J gene TRBJ1-3; 7 bases match TRBD1. Looked up from germline, CDR1 is SGHAT and CDR2 is FQNNGV. The CDR3 totals 15 residues. With 5 bases clipped from V and 0 bases from J, the junction kept 4 bases outside the gene matches. The CDR3 reads CASSLQGLSGNTIYF. Written as DNA, the CDR3 is TGTGCCAGCAGCCTACAGGGGCTCTCTGGAAACACCATATATTTT.

The rearrangement joins TRBV29-1 to TRBJ2-5; 7 nucleotides match TRBD2. The CDR3 extends over 13 amino acids. Trimming cost V 3 bases and J 5 bases; bases outside gene matches: 6. Germline CDR1 and CDR2: SQVTM and ANQGSEA. The CDR3 bases are TGCAGCGTTGACACAGCGGGAAGCGAGACCCAGTACTTC. It encodes CSVDTAGSETQYF.